This T cell receptor beta chain was documented in a study of CD8 T cells in Susac syndrome. Relapsing-remitting disease, either stable or active, was present in the multiple sclerosis controls, who were treatment-naive patients. Per germline, CDR1 MNHNS and CDR2 SASEGT. V was clipped by 2 bases and J by 4 bases, with 8 bases between them. The CDR3 sequence is 13 residues long. RNA in amounts of roughly 0.5 to 1 ug was reverse transcribed with random hexamers. The method of amplification for TCR beta CDR3 was immunoSEQ multiplex PCR, covering 54 Vbeta and 13 Jbeta. TCRdb re-called the immunoSEQ multiplex PCR reads with MiXCR, one entry per CDR3 protein. This sample carries approximately 270,000 distinct CDR3 sequences, about 94% of them seen once, and the ten largest clones take around 0.072%.

The clonotype originates from a human donor with multiple sclerosis. The chain carries TRBV6-1 and TRBJ1-1; D ambiguous. Source material: CD4+ T cells from PBMCs. DNA of the CDR3: TGTGCCAGCAGTGAATCGACGACCACTGAAGCTTTCTTT. Translated, it gives CASSESTTTEAFF.